Below, 11 T cell receptor beta chains from the same sample are listed, as sequenced in a study of cytomegalovirus exposure and HLA in healthy donors. With 60 Vbeta and 13 Jbeta primers, the PCR was carried out. Profiling relied on immunoSEQ multiplex PCR, and the TCRdb table lists in-frame clones only, not all of them. Of about 97,000 clones in the sample, 60% to 85% were seen once. The material sequenced was PBMCs. These receptors originate from a man in his fifties or sixties in good health and CMV-seronegative.

This clone has only a few counts. The J gene is TRBJ2-3, the V gene TRBV9; 8 bases align to TRBD2. Looked up from germline, CDR1 is SGDLS and CDR2 is YYNGEE. The CDR3 is made up of 14 amino acids. The V segment lost 5 bases and the J segment 2 bases; nucleotides outside the gene matches: 4. CDR3 sequence reads: CASSTGGATDTQYF. The DNA for the CDR3 is TGTGCCAGCAGTACCGGGGGGGCCACAGATACGCAGTATTTT.

The chain links TRBV5-1 to TRBJ2-7; 9 bases are a match to TRBD1. V was clipped by 0 bases and J by 1 base; unmatched bases: 5. The CDR3 sequence is 16 residues long. Germline V gene sequence: CDR1 SGHRS, CDR2 YFSETQ. The CDR3 sequence is CASSLGETGGSYEQYF. The CDR3 DNA reads as TGCGCCAGCAGCTTGGGGGAGACAGGGGGTTCCTACGAGCAGTACTTC.

This chain joins TRBV5-5 and TRBJ2-7; 11 positions match TRBD2. Germline CDR1 and CDR2: SGHKS and YYEKEE (reference sequence). The CDR3 consists of 15 residues. Trimming took 2 bases from V and 0 from J; bases not matched to a gene: 1. CDR3 sequence reads: CASSFTSGSSYEQYF. The CDR3 region has the DNA TGTGCCAGCAGCTTTACTAGCGGGAGCTCCTACGAGCAGTACTTC.

This rearrangement joins TRBV9 to TRBJ1-1; 7 bases align to TRBD1. Germline trimming cut 4 bases from V and 6 bases from J; bases unmatched to any gene: 12. The CDR3 has 15 amino acids. Germline lookup yields CDR1 SGDLS and CDR2 YYNGEE. The CDR3 protein is CASSQLTGLVPEAFF. The CDR3 bases are TGTGCCAGCAGCCAACTGACAGGGTTGGTCCCTGAAGCTTTCTTT.

The rearrangement uses TRBV18 and TRBJ1-6; D is unresolved. The V and J ends lost 2 bases and 5 bases respectively, with 13 bases between them. Germline CDR1 and CDR2: KGHSH and LQKENI. The CDR3 has 16 residues. The DNA of the CDR3 is TGTGCCAGCTCACCAGTGTCCCAAGCTAATAATTCACCCCTCCACTTT. Protein product: CASSPVSQANNSPLHF.

The chain uses TRBV30 and TRBJ2-7; D might be TRBD2 (5 bases). Trimming shortened V by 3 bases and J by 1 base, and 16 bases separated the two germline ends. The V gene's germline CDR1 is GTSNPN and CDR2 SVGIG (reference sequence). This CDR3 spans 15 amino acids. CDR3 residues: CAWSPSYGVSYEQYF. CDR3 in DNA: TGTGCCTGGAGCCCTTCCTACGGGGTATCCTACGAGCAGTACTTC.

The V call is TRBV5-1, the J call TRBJ1-4, with a possible D match to TRBD1 (5 bases). V shed 0 bases and J shed 5 bases, with 23 bases lying between them. This CDR3 has 19 amino acids. Germline CDR1 SGHRS, CDR2 YFSETQ. CDR3 amino acids: CASSLEPIGGGGGNEKLFF. The CDR3 DNA sequence: TGCGCCAGCAGCTTGGAGCCCATCGGAGGTGGGGGAGGAAATGAAAAACTGTTTTTT.

V is TRBV6-6 and J is TRBJ2-3; 12 positions agree with TRBD1. V dropped 0 bases and J dropped 7; count of bases not matched to a gene: 2. CDR3 size: 15 residues. From germline, CDR1 is MNHNY and CDR2 SVGAGI (reference sequence). CDR3: CASSYSGQGANTQYF. The CDR3, as DNA: TGTGCCAGCAGTTACTCGGGACAGGGGGCAAATACGCAGTATTTT.

Only a few counts were recorded for this clone. The chain employs TRBV7-8 and TRBJ2-5, with 7 bases lining up with TRBD2. J gave up 7 bases and V 1 base, and 18 bases lay outside the gene matches. The CDR3 is made up of 18 amino acids. Looked up from germline, CDR1 is SGHVS and CDR2 is FQNEAQ. The chain's CDR3 is CASSLGPTTGTIPGTQYF. The CDR3 region has the DNA TGTGCCAGCAGCTTAGGACCTACTACCGGGACTATCCCCGGGACCCAGTACTTC.

This sequence joins TRBV9 and TRBJ2-2; TRBD2 matches 10 bases. Looked up from germline, CDR1 is SGDLS and CDR2 is YYNGEE. The CDR3 has 17 amino acids. The V gene end was trimmed by 4 bases and the J gene end by 7 bases; junction bases not matched to a gene: 13. The CDR3 is CASSFRTSGGDNGELFF. For the CDR3, the DNA is TGTGCCAGCAGCTTCCGAACGAGCGGGGGGGACAACGGGGAGCTGTTTTTT.

This clone was found once. The chain couples TRBV5-6 to TRBJ2-5; D remains unclear. TRBJ2-7 explains the end of the DNA better; the J call may be wrong. The CDR3 runs 11 residues. Germline lookup yields CDR1 SGHDT and CDR2 YYEEEE. The CDR3 sequence is CASSLTHEQYF. CDR3 bases: TGTGCCAGCAGTTTGACCCACGAGCAGTACTTC.